This entry concerns a single TCR beta chain. What it recognizes is unknown. Germline V gene data show CDR1 as SGHNT and CDR2 as YYREEE (reference sequence). The ends were cut back, 5 bases at V and 0 bases at J, with 11 bases in the middle. The CDR3 consists of 15 residues. The data derive from a study of cytomegalovirus exposure and HLA in healthy donors. The data were produced by immunoSEQ multiplex PCR, yet TCRdb's version contains in-frame clones alone and is incomplete. The table has 200,000 to 250,000 clones, approximately 80% seen once. Study findings and constraints: Most observed TCR sequences were rare, whereas some public TCRs were detected in many donors.

Specimen: PBMCs. This receptor was taken from a woman younger than 45 in good health and CMV-seropositive. The chain has TRBV5-4 and TRBJ2-2, with D perhaps TRBD1 (5 bases). The CDR3, as DNA: TGTGCCAGCAGACGACAGAACGCGAACACCGGGGAGCTGTTTTTT. Translated, it gives CASRRQNANTGELFF. The full variable domain, rest sourced from reference TRBV5-4 and TRBJ2-2, is ETGVTQSPTHLIKTRGQQVTLRCSSQSGHNTVSWYQQALGQGPQFIFQYYREEENGRGNFPPRFSGLQFPNYSSELNVNALELDDSALYLCASRRQNANTGELFFGEGSRLTVL.